What follows are 8 T cell receptor beta chains derived from one specimen sequenced in a study of blood T cell repertoires in COVID-19. Sequenced by immunoSEQ multiplex PCR; TCRdb stores in-frame clones only, minus some. The sample includes under 150,000 clones, 65% to 85% of them seen just once. Sequences were obtained from peripheral blood. The receptors originated from an elderly man with active or convalescent COVID-19.

The genes are TRBV19 and TRBJ1-2, with a tentative D call TRBD1 (6 bases). Trimming stripped 5 bases from V and 6 bases from J, with 13 bases between. Germline V gene sequence: CDR1 LNHDA, CDR2 SQIVND (reference sequence). CDR3 length equals 13 residues. This CDR3 is CASSPQGWNGYTF. In DNA form, the CDR3 reads TGTGCCAGTAGTCCACAGGGTTGGAATGGCTACACCTTC.

This chain links TRBV10-1 with TRBJ2-7; D perhaps matches TRBD2 (6 bases). Trimming took off 11 bases at V and 7 bases at J, with 24 bases between the two ends. This CDR3 comprises 14 residues. The germline gives CDR1 WNHNN, CDR2 SYGVQD (reference sequence). The CDR3: CAPQRGGAPLEQYF. The CDR3 DNA is TGCGCCCCCCAGCGAGGCGGGGCCCCCCTGGAGCAGTACTTC.

This chain joins TRBV7-2 and TRBJ1-6; D gene ambiguous. Germline CDR1 SGHTA, CDR2 FQGNSA. Between the trimmed V and J ends, which lost 2 bases and 8 bases, there was a span of 10 bases. This CDR3 spans 14 amino acids. CDR3 region: CASSLRSADSPLHF. Written as DNA, the CDR3 is TGTGCCAGCAGCTTACGATCTGCGGATTCACCCCTCCACTTT.

V usage is TRBV24-1 and J usage is TRBJ2-5; D gene uncertain. V was trimmed by 2 bases and J by 5 bases, leaving 14 bases between them. This CDR3 spans 15 amino acids. From germline, CDR1 is KGHDR and CDR2 SFDVKD. In DNA, the CDR3 is TGTGCCACCAGTGATTCTAGAGTTGTTCAGGAGACCCAGTACTTC. Its protein is CATSDSRVVQETQYF.

V and J are TRBV3-1 (or the pseudogene TRBV3-2) and TRBJ1-2, with no clear D. The CDR3 runs 12 residues. Germline CDR1 reads LGHDT; CDR2 reads YNNKEL (reference sequence). Trimming left V 4 bases short and J 9 bases short, with 12 bases between. The CDR3: CASSPGVGSYTF. CDR3 DNA: TGTGCCAGCAGCCCGGGTGTGGGTAGCTACACCTTC.

This clone was picked up one time. This chain connects TRBV5-1 to TRBJ1-4; D is possibly TRBD1 (5 bases). Germline lookup yields CDR1 SGHRS and CDR2 YFSETQ. The CDR3 totals 14 residues. Trimming left V 5 bases short and J 6 bases short, with 14 bases between. The CDR3 reads CASRLDMAYEKLFF. The CDR3 DNA follows: TGCGCCAGCAGACTGGACATGGCGTATGAAAAACTGTTTTTT.

The chain couples TRBV6-6 to TRBJ1-2; D not resolved. Per germline, CDR1 MNHNY and CDR2 SVGAGI (reference sequence). The germline V and J ends were trimmed by 6 bases and 4 bases, with 9 bases remaining between them. The CDR3 loop spans 12 amino acids. CDR3 in DNA: TGTGCCAGCAGAGAGGAGGTCTATGGCTACACCTTC. It codes for CASREEVYGYTF.

Details on this clone: The DNA is left out, because the CDR3 cannot be placed on it with certainty; the CDR3 is given as TCRdb lists it. The chain carries TRBV5-5 and TRBJ2-7; TRBD2 was called by the table and not checked on the DNA. The CDR3 region is 13 residues in length, termini included. Germline loops: CDR1 SGHKS, CDR2 YYEKEE (reference sequence). Here the CDR3 reads CASSTSAGNEQYF.